The 7 T cell receptor beta chains listed next were all sequenced from one sample in a study of cytomegalovirus exposure and HLA in healthy donors. It was with 60 Vbeta and 13 Jbeta primers that the PCR ran. Generated by immunoSEQ multiplex PCR, the TCRdb table keeps only in-frame clones and is missing some. Among 150,000 or so clones, 73% were seen once, and the ten largest hold 1.5% to 2%. The sequenced material came from PBMCs. These receptors were obtained from a woman under 30 in good health and CMV-seronegative.

This chain connects TRBV5-1 to TRBJ2-5; a possible D gene is TRBD2 (7 bases). The assigned J gene may be wrong: the sequence end matches TRBJ2-7 better. This CDR3 spans 19 amino acids. CDR1 is SGHRS and CDR2 is YFSETQ in the germline V gene. CDR3 loop: CASSLVIGDRREGPYEQYF. The CDR3 nucleotides read TGCGCCAGCAGCTTGGTGATTGGAGACAGGAGGGAGGGTCCCTACGAGCAGTACTTC.

The chain employs TRBV14 and TRBJ1-1; perhaps TRBD1 as D (5 bases). The germline CDR1 and CDR2 sequences are SGHDN and FVKESK. With 2 bases removed from V and 7 bases from J, the gap between germline ends came to 8 bases. The CDR3 has 12 amino acids. CDR3 region: CASSQSGDEAFF. The DNA for the CDR3 is TGTGCCAGCAGCCAATCGGGGGATGAAGCTTTCTTT.

CDR3 nucleotide sequence: TGTGCCCTGACTAGCGGGAGCACAGATACGCAGTATTTT. Its protein product is CALTSGSTDTQYF. This chain connects TRBV30 to TRBJ2-3, with 10 positions matching TRBD2. Germline loops: CDR1 GTSNPN, CDR2 SVGIG (reference sequence). V lost 8 bases and J lost 0; bases outside the gene matches: 2. The CDR3 has 13 amino acids.

This clone has just a few counts. The V call is TRBV5-1, the J call TRBJ2-3; TRBD2 agrees at 8 bases. Germline CDR1 and CDR2: SGHRS and YFSETQ. The CDR3 contains 17 residues. After removal of 4 bases from V and 3 bases from J, the junction contained 13 bases not matched to a gene. The CDR3, as DNA: TGCGCCAGCAGCCCCGGGAGGGGCTCTGGTTTGACAGATACGCAGTATTTT. It translates to CASSPGRGSGLTDTQYF.

The rearrangement joins TRBV19 to TRBJ1-2; the match to TRBD1 covers 7 bases. This CDR3 is 15 amino acids long. Trimming removed 6 bases from V and 4 bases from J; junction bases left unmatched: 11. CDR1 and CDR2 (germline): LNHDA, SQIVND (reference sequence). The CDR3 region is CASRSGTANSYGYTF. Written as DNA, the CDR3 is TGTGCCAGTAGATCCGGGACAGCTAATTCCTATGGCTACACCTTC.

The gene calls are TRBV7-9 and TRBJ2-1; 11 bases are shared with TRBD2. The CDR3 has 15 residues. The germline V gene has CDR1 SEHNR and CDR2 FQNEAQ (reference sequence). V shed 2 bases, J shed 6 bases, and the junction held 3 bases outside the gene matches. DNA of the CDR3: TGTGCCAGCAGCTTACGACTAGCGGGGATCAATGAGCAGTTCTTC. Translated: CASSLRLAGINEQFF.

J is TRBJ1-6 and V is TRBV5-1; TRBD1 agrees at 8 bases. The V segment lost 4 bases and the J segment 14 bases; nucleotides outside the gene matches: 26. This CDR3 comprises 19 residues. The germline CDR1 and CDR2 sequences are SGHRS and YFSETQ. This CDR3 is CASSPTPRGHGKSLLTLHF. Here the CDR3 DNA reads TGCGCCAGCAGCCCAACGCCCAGGGGGCATGGGAAGAGCCTTTTGACCCTCCACTTT.